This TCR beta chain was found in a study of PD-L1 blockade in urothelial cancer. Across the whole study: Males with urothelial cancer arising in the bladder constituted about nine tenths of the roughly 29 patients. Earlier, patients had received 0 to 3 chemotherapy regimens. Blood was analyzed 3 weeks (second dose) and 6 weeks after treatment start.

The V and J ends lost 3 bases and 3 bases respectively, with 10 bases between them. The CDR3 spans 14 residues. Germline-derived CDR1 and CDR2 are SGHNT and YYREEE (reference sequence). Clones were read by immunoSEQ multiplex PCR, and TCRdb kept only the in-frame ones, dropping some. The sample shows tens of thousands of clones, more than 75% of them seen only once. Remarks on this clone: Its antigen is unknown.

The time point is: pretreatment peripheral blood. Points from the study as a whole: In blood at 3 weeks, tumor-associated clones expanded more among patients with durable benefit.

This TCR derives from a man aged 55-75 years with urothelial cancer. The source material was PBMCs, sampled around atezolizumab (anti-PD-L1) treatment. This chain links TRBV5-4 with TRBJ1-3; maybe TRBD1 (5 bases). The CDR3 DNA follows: TGTGCCAGCAGCTCGGGGGGTGTTGGAAACACCATATATTTT. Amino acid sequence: CASSSGGVGNTIYF.